Listed here are 6 T cell receptor beta chains from one sample, sequenced in a study of cytomegalovirus exposure and HLA in healthy donors. The PCR made use of 60 Vbeta and 13 Jbeta primers. Data came from immunoSEQ multiplex PCR; TCRdb stores just in-frame clones and leaves some out. This table holds 100,000 to 150,000 clones, 17% found once. Sequencing was performed on PBMCs. Receptors were obtained from a female donor in good health and CMV-seropositive.

This clone has just a few counts. The chain uses TRBV6-5 and TRBJ1-1, with TRBD1 matching over 7 bases. The germline V gene has CDR1 MNHEY and CDR2 SVGAGI. The trim removed 6 bases at V and 5 bases at J, leaving 3 bases unmatched. This CDR3 is built from 12 residues. The CDR3 sequence is CASSPQGTEAFF. In DNA form, the CDR3 reads TGTGCCAGCAGCCCACAGGGGACTGAAGCTTTCTTT.

The V and J genes are TRBV2 and TRBJ2-7; weak D call: TRBD2 (6 bases). Germline V CDR1 and CDR2: SNHLY, FYNNEI. Trimming removed 6 bases at V and 2 bases at J, with 17 bases between. There are 15 residues in the CDR3. CDR3 sequence reads: CASRVGGAITYEQYF. CDR3 DNA sequence: TGTGCCAGCAGGGTAGGCGGGGCAATCACCTACGAGCAGTACTTC.

This clone has more than one count but fewer than ten. The chain joins TRBV7-8 to TRBJ1-2; perhaps TRBD1 as D (6 bases). The CDR3 is made up of 13 amino acids. CDR1 is SGHVS, CDR2 FQNEAQ, per germline. Trimming left V 1 base short and J 8 bases short, with 11 bases between. The DNA of the CDR3 is TGTGCCAGCAGCTTAGTGGGGGCGCTGGGCTACACCTTC. Translating gives CASSLVGALGYTF.

In this sample, this clone turned up a few times. The gene calls are TRBV2 and TRBJ1-5; D gene uncertain. CDR1 SNHLY and CDR2 FYNNEI come from the germline V gene. The CDR3 is 17 amino acids. The V end lost 3 bases, the J end lost 1 base, and 16 bases lay between the germline ends. The CDR3 nucleotides read TGTGCCAGCAGTGAGAGTCCCTACCCTCTCAGCAATCAGCCCCAGCATTTT. The encoded protein is CASSESPYPLSNQPQHF.

This clone occurred a few times. The chain combines TRBV19 with TRBJ2-7; 7 nucleotides align to TRBD1. This CDR3 has 14 residues. V was clipped by 1 base and J by 2 bases; unmatched bases: 2. Germline V gene data show CDR1 as LNHDA and CDR2 as SQIVND (reference sequence). CDR3 region: CASSIVTGAYEQYF. The CDR3 DNA is TGTGCCAGTAGTATAGTTACAGGGGCCTACGAGCAGTACTTC.

The rearrangement joins TRBV5-6 to TRBJ1-2, with TRBD1 as a possible D gene (5 bases). This CDR3 region has 17 residues. Per germline, CDR1 SGHDT and CDR2 YYEEEE. Trimming stripped 2 bases from V and 3 bases from J, with 20 bases between. CDR3 coding DNA: TGTGCCAGCAGCTTTCCATCTGGCAGGGTTGATTACTATGGCTACACCTTC. Amino acids: CASSFPSGRVDYYGYTF.